This T cell receptor (beta chain) was identified during a study of T-cell memory formation after mild COVID-19. Findings and caveats of the study: Clones which contracted sat mainly in CM and EM if CD4+, and in EMRA if CD8+.

5'RACE, which relied on constant-segment primers, yielded TCR alpha and TCR beta cDNA libraries carrying sample barcodes and UMIs. TCRdb recomputed calls from the 5' RACE reads with MiXCR, one row per CDR3 protein. Among about 350,000 distinct CDR3 sequences listed, under 30% were seen once. The CDR3 is made up of 11 amino acids. Looked up from germline, CDR1 is SGHTA and CDR2 is FQGTGA. This clonotype has just a few counts. Antigen unknown. The junction differs from germline at one of its ends, possibly a read error. The sample was PBMCs or a T cell subset sorted from them (not recorded which). The clonotype originates from an adult woman who had mild COVID-19 (a few samples of this study predate the infection). Cell type and time point are not known. The chain combines TRBV7-3 with TRBJ2-1, with a tentative D call TRBD1 (5 bases). CDR3 region: CASSFGQGKIF. Written as DNA, the CDR3 is TGTGCCAGCAGCTTCGGGCAGGGCAAGATCTTC.